This T cell receptor beta chain was observed in a study of blood T cell repertoires in COVID-19. The germline V gene has CDR1 SNHLY and CDR2 FYNNEI. The V end lost 4 bases, the J end lost 5 bases, and 13 bases lay between the germline ends. This CDR3 is 14 amino acids long. Sequencing was performed with immunoSEQ multiplex PCR; in TCRdb, only in-frame clones are kept and a portion is missing. This table has 120,000 to 150,000 clones, around 80% appearing once. The specimen sequenced was peripheral blood. V is TRBV2 and J is TRBJ2-3; tentative D call: TRBD1 (6 bases). The source of this sequence is a man aged 50-59 years with acute or convalescent COVID-19. CDR3 protein: CASSVGQGKDTQYF. The CDR3 DNA is TGTGCCAGCAGTGTCGGGCAGGGGAAAGATACGCAGTATTTT.